This T cell receptor (beta chain) was captured by sequencing in a study of beta chain features in type 1 diabetes. Study background: On cell yields, gender and age, patients and healthy donors were similar.

A CD45RO/CCR7/CD25/CD127/CD95/CD27 panel sorted naive, central memory, regulatory and stem cell-like memory CD4+ cells. Sorted cells reached over 98% purity in every population. The CDR3 loop spans 14 amino acids. Germline CDR1 SNHLY, CDR2 FYNNEI. Trimming cost V 7 bases and J 5 bases, with 17 bases left between them. General observations from the study: More deletions and fewer insertions at VDJ junctions were found in patients with type 1 diabetes. Shorter TCRB CDR3s, moderately but significantly so, marked every one of the four CD4+ subsets in Type 1 diabetes patients.

Reverse transcribing all isolated RNA meant expressed TCRB transcripts were sequenced. Clones were sequenced by immunoSEQ multiplex PCR, and TCRdb holds only the in-frame ones, with some missing. The table includes some 350,000 clones, over 9% detected once. Worth noting for this clone: Antigen: not known.

The clonotype was recovered from a man between 25 and 39 years old with type 1 diabetes. This chain connects TRBV2 to TRBJ1-2; D perhaps matches TRBD1 (6 bases). Sequencing input: central memory CD4+ T cells from blood. DNA for the CDR3: TGTGCCAGCACCGGGGGGCTGCGGAGATATGGCTACACCTTC. Translation gives CASTGGLRRYGYTF. The whole variable domain, remainder taken from reference TRBV2 and TRBJ1-2, is EPEVTQTPSHQVTQMGQEVILRCVPISNHLYFYWYRQILGQKVEFLVSFYNNEISEKSEIFDDQFSVERPDGSNFTLKIRSTKLEDSAMYFCASTGGLRRYGYTFGSGTRLTVV.